Following are 21 T cell receptor beta chains from one sample sequenced in a study of T cell responses to AZD1222 COVID-19 vaccine. Profiled with immunoSEQ multiplex PCR; TCRdb holds only in-frame clones, not every one. The sample consists of about 97,000 clones, around 84% of them appearing once. The sample consisted of peripheral blood, taken on day 0 of AZD1222 vaccination. These receptors were collected from an adult in good health.

The chain employs TRBV29-1 and TRBJ1-2; a weak D match, TRBD1 (6 bases). CDR1 is SQVTM, CDR2 ANQGSEA, per germline. Trimming removed 0 bases from V and 7 bases from J, with 15 bases in between. This CDR3 region has 14 residues. The CDR3 DNA sequence: TGCAGCGTTGAAGATTTTAGGGGGAGGCTTGGCTACACCTTC. Its protein product is CSVEDFRGRLGYTF.

The chain links TRBV7-9 to TRBJ2-3; TRBD1 might be the D (6 bases). The germline gives CDR1 SEHNR, CDR2 FQNEAQ (reference sequence). V was pared by 2 bases and J by 8 bases, with 11 bases between. CDR3 length equals 13 residues. The CDR3 sequence: CASSLTAQGTQYF. The CDR3 nucleotides read TGTGCCAGCAGCTTAACAGCACAGGGTACGCAGTATTTT.

The chain joins TRBV5-4 to TRBJ1-1, with D perhaps matching TRBD1 (5 bases). From germline, CDR1 is SGHNT and CDR2 YYREEE (reference sequence). V gave up 6 bases and J gave up 4 bases, with 22 bases separating them. The CDR3 is made up of 16 amino acids. CDR3 sequence (DNA): TGTGCCAGCACTAAAAGGGACCGATTTCTGAGCACTGAAGCTTTCTTT. It codes for CASTKRDRFLSTEAFF.

The chain carries TRBV27 and TRBJ2-6, with D possibly being TRBD1 (6 bases). The CDR3 runs to 18 residues. Germline CDR1 reads MNHEY; CDR2 reads SMNVEV (reference sequence). The V and J ends lost 2 bases and 0 bases respectively, with 14 bases between them. The CDR3 region is CASSLEGHRISGANVLTF. The CDR3 coding sequence is TGTGCCAGCAGTTTAGAGGGACATCGAATCTCTGGGGCCAACGTCCTGACTTTC.

This chain uses TRBV5-4 with TRBJ2-5; TRBD1 might be the D (5 bases). With 4 bases removed from V and 5 bases from J, the gap between germline ends came to 18 bases. Germline V CDR1 and CDR2: SGHNT, YYREEE (reference sequence). This CDR3 is built from 15 residues. The CDR3 DNA is TGTGCCAGCAGCCTAGGACACCCCCGTCTGGAGACCCAGTACTTC. This translates into CASSLGHPRLETQYF.

The chain has TRBV3-1 (or the pseudogene TRBV3-2) and TRBJ1-2; D is possibly TRBD1 (6 bases). Germline CDR1 LGHDT, CDR2 YNNKEL (reference sequence). This CDR3 has 18 amino acids. V was cut by 1 base and J by 8 bases, with 26 bases left in between. Here the CDR3 reads CASSQVETNRDGGSGYTF. DNA of the CDR3: TGTGCCAGCAGCCAAGTGGAAACCAACAGGGACGGAGGCAGCGGCTACACCTTC.

In its sample, this clone was seen a few times. The V call is TRBV27, the J call TRBJ1-1; a possible D gene is TRBD1 (5 bases). CDR1 is MNHEY, CDR2 SMNVEV, per germline (reference sequence). V was clipped by 6 bases and J by 1 base, with 12 bases between them. The CDR3 covers 14 residues. The CDR3 is CASSWGLGNTEAFF. DNA for the CDR3: TGTGCCAGCAGCTGGGGGTTAGGGAACACTGAAGCTTTCTTT.

CDR3 DNA sequence: TGTGCCTGGAGTAGGGTCTCCGGGGGTGAAAAACTGTTTTTT. As protein: CAWSRVSGGEKLFF. The chain couples TRBV30 to TRBJ1-4; TRBD1 might be the D (5 bases). The V end lost 2 bases, the J end lost 7 bases, and 14 bases lay between the germline ends. The germline V gene has CDR1 GTSNPN and CDR2 SVGIG (reference sequence). The CDR3 is made up of 14 amino acids. Full variable domain (remainder filled in from reference TRBV30 and TRBJ1-4): SQTIHQWPATLVQPVGSPLSLECTVEGTSNPNLYWYRQAAGRGLQLLFYSVGIGQISSEVPQNLSASRPQDRQFILSSKKLLLSDSGFYLCAWSRVSGGEKLFFGSGTQLSVL.

This chain connects TRBV7-2 to TRBJ2-7; 11 nucleotides match TRBD1. J gave up 5 bases and V 8 bases, and 11 bases lay outside the gene matches. Germline V gene lookup returns CDR1 SGHTA and CDR2 FQGNSA. The length of the CDR3 is 15 residues. This chain's CDR3 is CASGVRDRGVHEQYF. In DNA, the CDR3 is TGTGCCAGCGGGGTCCGGGACAGGGGGGTCCACGAGCAGTACTTC.

The chain joins TRBV2 to TRBJ1-3; D is uncertain. CDR1 and CDR2 from the germline V gene are SNHLY and FYNNEI. The length of the CDR3 is 12 residues. Deletions cut 5 bases from V and 7 bases from J, with 9 bases between. CDR3 nucleotide sequence: TGTGCCAGCAGTCGGAATGGGAACACCATATATTTT. This encodes CASSRNGNTIYF.

This chain uses TRBV6-5 with TRBJ1-1, with D maybe TRBD1 (5 bases). Looked up from germline, CDR1 is MNHEY and CDR2 is SVGAGI. The CDR3 contains 14 residues. Trimming removed 2 bases from V and 1 base from J, with 8 bases in between. The CDR3 nucleotides are TGTGCCAGCAGTTACGGGCAGGGGAACACTGAAGCTTTCTTT. Amino acids: CASSYGQGNTEAFF.

The chain combines TRBV29-1 with TRBJ1-2; a possible D gene is TRBD1 (6 bases). The V end was cut by 0 bases, the J end by 6 bases, with 23 bases between. Germline CDR1 reads SQVTM; CDR2 reads ANQGSEA. This CDR3 has 17 residues. Here the CDR3 reads CSVEEAWVEQGEDGYTF. DNA of the CDR3: TGCAGCGTTGAAGAGGCTTGGGTGGAACAGGGAGAGGATGGCTACACCTTC.

This clone was picked up a small number of times. The rearrangement links TRBV28 to TRBJ2-7; D uncertain. The CDR3 loop spans 13 amino acids. With 2 bases removed from V and 2 bases from J, the gap between germline ends came to 7 bases. The germline V gene has CDR1 MDHEN and CDR2 SYDVKM. DNA for the CDR3: TGTGCCAGCAGTTTACTCGCAGCCTACGAGCAGTACTTC. Protein sequence: CASSLLAAYEQYF.

This rearrangement joins TRBV7-9 to TRBJ1-5; 8 nucleotides match TRBD1. The germline V gene has CDR1 SEHNR and CDR2 FQNEAQ (reference sequence). Trimming took 2 bases from V and 7 from J; bases not matched to a gene: 10. The CDR3 runs 16 residues. CDR3 sequence (DNA): TGTGCCAGCAGCTTATCAGGGGGCGCGGCGGGACAGCCCCAGCATTTT. It specifies CASSLSGGAAGQPQHF.

The chain uses TRBV5-1 and TRBJ1-1; D perhaps matches TRBD1 (6 bases). Germline assignment: CDR1 SGHRS and CDR2 YFSETQ. Trimming removed 2 bases at V and 6 bases at J, with 17 bases between. The CDR3 is 15 amino acids. The CDR3 loop reads CASSFTGTPLPEAFF. The CDR3 DNA follows: TGCGCCAGCAGCTTCACCGGGACACCCTTACCTGAAGCTTTCTTT.

This clone was observed many times. The J gene is TRBJ2-3, the V gene TRBV2; 14 bases line up with TRBD2. CDR3 length equals 16 residues. V dropped 3 bases and J dropped 9; count of bases not matched to a gene: 8. CDR1 is SNHLY, CDR2 FYNNEI, per germline. The CDR3 region is CASSEETSGRAMTQYF. Here the CDR3 DNA reads TGTGCCAGCAGTGAGGAGACTAGCGGGAGGGCCATGACGCAGTATTTT. Together with reference TRBV2 and TRBJ2-3, the CDR3 gives the full variable domain: EPEVTQTPSHQVTQMGQEVILRCVPISNHLYFYWYRQILGQKVEFLVSFYNNEISEKSEIFDDQFSVERPDGSNFTLKIRSTKLEDSAMYFCASSEETSGRAMTQYFGPGTRLTVL.

The chain combines TRBV18 with TRBJ1-4, with D maybe TRBD1 (6 bases). Germline-derived CDR1 and CDR2 are KGHSH and LQKENI. Trimming took 3 bases from V and 4 from J, leaving 12 bases between them. The CDR3 has 15 amino acids. CDR3 bases: TGTGCCAGCTCACCTAGGACAGATATTAATGAAAAACTGTTTTTT. Translating it yields CASSPRTDINEKLFF. The entire variable domain, with the rest obtained from reference TRBV18 and TRBJ1-4, is as follows: NAGVMQNPRHLVRRRGQEARLRCSPMKGHSHVYWYRQLPEEGLKFMVYLQKENIIDESGMPKERFSAEFPKEGPSILRIQQVVRGDSAAYFCASSPRTDINEKLFFGSGTQLSVL.

This chain links TRBV27 with TRBJ1-6, with 8 positions matching TRBD1. The CDR3 loop spans 15 amino acids. V shed 7 bases and J 6 bases; nucleotides not matched to a gene: 8. Germline V CDR1 and CDR2: MNHEY, SMNVEV (reference sequence). The CDR3 is CASTRTGSFNSPLHF. CDR3 sequence (DNA): TGTGCCAGCACCAGGACAGGGTCATTTAATTCACCCCTCCACTTT.

V usage is TRBV5-5 and J usage is TRBJ2-5; 7 positions match TRBD2. Germline values: CDR1 SGHKS, CDR2 YYEKEE (reference sequence). J gave up 2 bases and V 1 base, and 5 bases lay outside the gene matches. The CDR3 covers 15 residues. The CDR3 sequence is CASSLPGGGQETQYF. The DNA of the CDR3 is TGTGCCAGCAGCTTGCCGGGAGGCGGACAAGAGACCCAGTACTTC.

This chain connects TRBV27 to TRBJ1-1, with D perhaps matching TRBD1 (5 bases). Germline V gene sequence: CDR1 MNHEY, CDR2 SMNVEV (reference sequence). Trimming removed 4 bases at V and 8 bases at J, with 11 bases between. The CDR3 spans 12 residues. CDR3 protein: CASSSSGTEAFF. As DNA, the CDR3 is TGTGCCAGCAGTTCATCCGGGACCGAAGCTTTCTTT.

V and J are TRBV7-8 and TRBJ2-3; D ambiguous. With 5 bases removed from V and 0 bases from J, the gap between germline ends came to 12 bases. The germline CDR1 and CDR2 sequences are SGHVS and FQNEAQ. CDR3 size: 15 residues. The CDR3 DNA reads TGTGCCAGCAGCGAACTCTTGGGGAGCACAGATACGCAGTATTTT. As protein: CASSELLGSTDTQYF.